Presented here are 8 T cell receptor beta chains from one specimen sequenced in a study of lymphopenia after photon versus proton radiotherapy. TCRdb's copy holds only in-frame clones and misses some; the assay was immunoSEQ multiplex PCR. The table shows roughly 23,000 clones, with around 88% occurring only once. Source: peripheral blood, taken from a patient treated with proton-based radiotherapy. The receptors originated from an elderly man with esophageal cancer.

The chain employs TRBV9 and TRBJ2-1; D not certain. Trimming pared 0 bases from V and 0 bases from J, leaving 10 bases between. This CDR3 comprises 16 residues. Per germline, CDR1 SGDLS and CDR2 YYNGEE. As DNA, the CDR3 is TGTGCCAGCAGCGTAGCGCCAGACCTCTCCTACAATGAGCAGTTCTTC. Residues: CASSVAPDLSYNEQFF.

This chain joins TRBV10-3 and TRBJ1-1, with D possibly being TRBD1 (5 bases). The germline V and J ends were trimmed by 3 bases and 1 base, with 9 bases remaining between them. CDR1 and CDR2 (germline): ENHRY, SYGVKD. The CDR3 is made up of 14 amino acids. DNA for the CDR3: TGTGCCATCAGTGAAGGGGAGGGGAACACTGAAGCTTTCTTT. This encodes CAISEGEGNTEAFF.

This sequence joins TRBV7-9 and TRBJ1-1, with unresolved D. From germline, CDR1 is SEHNR and CDR2 FQNEAQ (reference sequence). V shed 1 base and J shed 13 bases, with 13 bases lying between them. The length of the CDR3 is 12 residues. The CDR3: CASSLDRPGDFF. DNA of the CDR3: TGTGCCAGCAGCTTAGATCGTCCCGGGGATTTCTTT.

This sequence joins TRBV5-1 and TRBJ1-1; D call uncertain. The CDR3 spans 13 residues. V lost 5 bases and J lost 0, with 8 bases in between. Per the germline V gene, CDR1 is SGHRS and CDR2 is YFSETQ. The chain's CDR3 is CASSVNMNTEAFF. The CDR3 DNA is TGCGCCAGCAGTGTGAACATGAACACTGAAGCTTTCTTT.

This clone is medium-sized in the sample. The chain links TRBV27 to TRBJ2-2; no reliable D call. Trimming shortened V by 5 bases and J by 0 bases, and 4 bases separated the two germline ends. Germline V gene data show CDR1 as MNHEY and CDR2 as SMNVEV (reference sequence). This CDR3 is built from 13 residues. CDR3 nucleotide sequence: TGTGCCAGCAGTCCCACGAACACCGGGGAGCTGTTTTTT. This translates into CASSPTNTGELFF.

The gene calls are TRBV6-1 and TRBJ1-3; D gene uncertain. Trimming removed 6 bases from V and 3 bases from J, with 6 bases in between. The CDR3 covers 12 residues. Germline lookup yields CDR1 MNHNS and CDR2 SASEGT. CDR3: CASRPIGNTIYF. CDR3 nucleotides: TGTGCCAGCAGACCGATTGGAAACACCATATATTTT.

The table lists this clone with a few counts. This chain uses TRBV6-5 with TRBJ1-3; 8 bases fit TRBD1. Trimming removed 6 bases from V and 5 bases from J; junction bases left unmatched: 6. This CDR3 contains 14 residues. In germline, CDR1 is MNHEY, CDR2 SVGAGI. Here the CDR3 DNA reads TGTGCCAGCAGCACAGGGGGGTATAGAAACACCATATATTTT. The encoded protein is CASSTGGYRNTIYF.

The rearrangement joins TRBV7-8 to TRBJ2-5; D possibly corresponds to TRBD1 (6 bases). This CDR3 region has 16 residues. Deletions cut 5 bases from V and 2 bases from J, with 18 bases between. The germline CDR1 and CDR2 sequences are SGHVS and FQNEAQ. This chain's CDR3 is CASSPRRGGPQETQYF. CDR3 bases: TGTGCCAGCAGCCCCCGCCGAGGGGGACCTCAAGAGACCCAGTACTTC.